Listed below are T cell receptor beta chains from one sample, sequenced in a study of blood T cells in healthy people across ages. TCRdb re-analysed the 5' RACE reads in MiXCR, keeping a single row per CDR3 protein. This table has hundreds of thousands of distinct CDR3 sequences, roughly 46% appearing once. The sample was blood. These receptor sequences come from a man older than 75 in good health. Both conserved end residues are part of each CDR3. The order of the fields is V gene, D gene, CDR3 protein. A D gene is named only where the DNA matches it firmly.

TRBV12-3/TRBV12-4 TRBD2 CASRFGGASYEQYF
TRBV15 TRBD2 CATSRDLTGGAQSEQYF
TRBV6-4 . CASGRVPEGTEAFF
TRBV10-3 . CAISESNNPAGPSIQYF
TRBV9 . CASSPGEAGVLYEQYF
TRBV20-1 . CSARVETGPYEQYF
TRBV7-2 . CANSVVPLNSYEQYF
TRBV6-6 . CASSPRSSNNEQFF
TRBV5-1 TRBD2 CASSLDSRGGYNEQFF
TRBV20-1 . CSAPEQGVSKNEQYF
TRBV29-1 TRBD2 CSVPKGLAGLEQYF
TRBV20-1 TRBD2 CSATTAGGPYNEQFF
TRBV29-1 TRBD1 CSVKASGQHYEQYF